This T cell receptor beta chain was captured in a study of blood T cells in healthy people across ages. This clonotype was counted at least ten times. The germline V gene encodes CDR1 MNHEY and CDR2 SVGEGT. V was shortened by 1 base and J by 0 bases, with 13 bases between the two germline ends. The CDR3 loop spans 18 amino acids. Alongside a J-beta primer mix, a sample-barcoded 5' primer served in a second PCR lasting about 7 to 11 cycles. TCRdb used MiXCR to reprocess the 5' RACE reads, holding one entry per CDR3 protein. The profile covers around 800,000 distinct CDR3 sequences, with roughly 25% appearing a single time and over 2.5% taken by the ten largest. The same sample was also studied in work on T cells of mothers and their children.

This rearrangement joins TRBV6-2 or TRBV6-3 to TRBJ2-6, with D possibly TRBD2 on 7 matching bases. The source material was blood. This sequence originates from a boy between 10 and 17 years old in good health. The CDR3 bases are TGTGCCAGCAGTTACTGGGCGGGGGCCCCCTCTGGGGCCAACGTCCTGACTTTC. Translated, it gives CASSYWAGAPSGANVLTF.